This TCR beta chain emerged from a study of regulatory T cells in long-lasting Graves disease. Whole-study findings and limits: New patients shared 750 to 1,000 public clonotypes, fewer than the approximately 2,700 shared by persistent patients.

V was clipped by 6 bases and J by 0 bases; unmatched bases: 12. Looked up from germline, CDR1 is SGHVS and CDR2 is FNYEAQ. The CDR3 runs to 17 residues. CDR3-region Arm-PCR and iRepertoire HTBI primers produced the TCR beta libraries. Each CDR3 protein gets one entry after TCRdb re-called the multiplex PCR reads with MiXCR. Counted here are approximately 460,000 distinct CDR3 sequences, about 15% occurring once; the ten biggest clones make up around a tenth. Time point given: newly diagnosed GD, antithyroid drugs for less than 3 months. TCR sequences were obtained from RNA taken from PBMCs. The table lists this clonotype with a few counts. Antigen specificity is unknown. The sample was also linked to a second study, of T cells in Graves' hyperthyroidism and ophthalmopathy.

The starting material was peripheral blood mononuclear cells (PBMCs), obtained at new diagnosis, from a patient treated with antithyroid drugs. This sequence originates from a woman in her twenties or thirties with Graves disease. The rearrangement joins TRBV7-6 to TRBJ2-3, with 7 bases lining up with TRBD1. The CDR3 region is CASRSNVNRGSTDTQYF. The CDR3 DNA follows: TGTGCCAGCAGATCAAACGTTAACAGGGGTAGCACAGATACGCAGTATTTT. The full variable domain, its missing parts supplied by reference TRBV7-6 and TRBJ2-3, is GAGVSQSPRYKVTKRGQDVALRCDPISGHVSLYWYRQALGQGPEFLTYFNYEAQQDKSGLPNDRFSAERPEGSISTLTIQRTEQRDSAMYRCASRSNVNRGSTDTQYFGPGTRLTVL.